Described below is a single T cell receptor beta chain sequence and its context. This sample was taken from a study of shared clonotypes between healthy human individuals. Repertoires were generated with immunoSEQ multiplex PCR, while TCRdb's copy carries only in-frame clones and drops some. The table has about 2 million clones, approximately 95% seen once. Per the germline V gene, CDR1 is SEHNR and CDR2 is FQNEAQ (reference sequence). The CDR3 is 14 residues long. V shed 2 bases and J shed 4 bases, with 11 bases lying between them. The genes are TRBV7-9 and TRBJ1-1; D unclear. The material sequenced was naive CD4+ T cells sorted from blood. Subset denoted: CD45RA+ positively selected. The TCR was taken from a man aged 18 to 29 in good health. The CDR3 here is CASSLSAVVTEAFF. CDR3 nucleotide sequence: TGTGCCAGCAGCTTATCGGCCGTTGTCACTGAAGCTTTCTTT.